This T cell receptor beta chain came from a study of T cells in women clearing cervical HPV infection (dated by TCRdb to 2016 to 2019). Regarding the complete study: The cases were over 20 women with histologically confirmed HPV16-related CIN3 or worse, and 2 of these cases were invasive cancers. Controls were around 25 women whose single incident HPV16 infection cleared within 12 months without precancer or cancer developing. Blood from cases was collected at the visit at which the lesion was first identified, whereas blood from controls was collected once infection was no longer detected. For cases, the median interval between lesion detection and blood sampling was approximately 150 days, with an interquartile range of roughly 85 to 210 days. Since HLA typing was available for only a few women, HLA type could not be ruled out as a confounder. An exploratory proof-of-principle case-control study, nested within the Guanacaste HPV Natural History Study in Costa Rica, was conducted to compare TCR repertoires across cervical HPV16 outcomes. Cases and controls were matched on age within five years and on year of sample collection. Cases had a median age of 34 years and controls had a median age of around 40, with no significant differences in baseline characteristics. In the parent cohort, 8,500 to 12,000 women aged 18 or older were enrolled in Guanacaste, Costa Rica, during about 1992 to 1994 and were followed for seven years. Quality controls consisted of five blinded duplicates per group, for a total of some 60 samples made up of approximately 50 participants and around 10 replicates.

TCR beta CDR3 regions were amplified by multiplex PCR using the immunoSEQ assay from an average of 1200 ng genomic DNA per sample. The assay corrected primer bias using a complete synthetic TCR repertoire to establish an amplification baseline. Amplicons were sequenced on the Illumina platform. Per the authors' processing: Sequences were error-corrected by clustering with frequency ratios and a modified nearest-neighbor algorithm and were then analyzed in the immunoSEQ Analyzer with IMGT gene definitions. At each rarefaction depth, TCR richness and evenness were averaged over 20 rarefaction repeats, and samples with fewer sequences than the depth were excluded. V, D and J gene relative abundances were compared between groups with Wilcoxon rank sum tests, applying FDR correction. In the blinded duplicates, the intraclass correlation was just under 97% for TCR richness and averaged about 73% across 65 to 85 gene segments. Held by TCRdb, this immuneACCESS table contains in-frame sequences only and omits some clones. Under half of the omission traces to an unresolved V gene where checked; the cause of the rest is unknown. The DNA gave D and trimming, while V, J and clone size come from that table. The sample table gives tens of thousands of clones. The biggest ten clones account for less than 8.5% of the sample.

Every participant had a single incident cervical HPV16 infection, and prevalent HPV16 infections were excluded. Cervical HPV DNA was detected by MY09/MY11 PCR and genotyped by dot-blot hybridization. Approximately 16 mL of heparinized blood were centrifuged, and the buffy coat was split into aliquots, frozen at -30 degrees C, and then kept at -80 degrees C. Genomic DNA was extracted from buffy coat specimens using QIAGEN kits. Unmatched junction bases come to 3, with V trimmed by 5 bases and J by 4 bases. Based on the germline V gene (reference sequence), the CDR1 and CDR2 sequences are PRHDT and FYEKMQ. From the cysteine through the phenylalanine, the CDR3 covers 14 amino acids. Only the CDR3 bases that were read are kept: 33 of them, in frame from base 1. In regard to this clone: The target of this receptor is not known. The read is 3 residues too short to cover the CDR3 end, so that end is filled in from the germline J gene.

Paper-wide results and their limitations: By combining richness with V gene abundances, random forest classifiers separated cases from controls with an estimated AUC of just over 0.8. TRBV6-7 relative abundance was lower in cases than in controls (roughly 0.11% versus 0.16%; Bonferroni P = 0.0008). Across sequencing depths, CIN3+ cases showed significantly higher TCR repertoire richness than controls, but evenness did not differ between the groups. Whether associations preceded infection or resulted from infection could not be shown with the cross-sectional design, and effector/memory subsets and HPV-specific T cells were not isolated. Because the number of T cells per sample was unknown, the richness differences could reflect varying T-cell content rather than repertoire biology.

The receptor's source is a woman between 18 and 69 years old with a cervical HPV16 infection that either progressed to CIN3+ or cleared (not recorded which). The sample taken for sequencing was blood buffy coat. The chain uses TRBV13 and TRBJ2-3; 10 central nucleotides agree with TRBD2. The DNA read from the CDR3 is TGTGCCAGCAGCCCCAGCGGGGGGGCAGATACG. This sequence encodes CASSPSGGADT. The full CDR3 is CASSPSGGADTQYF.